This T cell receptor beta chain was documented in a study of blood T cell repertoires in COVID-19. Original data processing: Reference gene primer amplification in the assay estimated nucleated cell counts. Using immunoSEQ multiplex PCR, the repertoire was profiled, and TCRdb retains in-frame clones only, with some absent. V, J and clone size reflect that table, while D and trimming were determined from the DNA. The table has some 210,000 clones, around 83% seen once. Germline CDR1 GTSNPN, CDR2 SVGIG (reference sequence). The CDR3 runs to 15 residues. Losses at the gene ends were 4 bases for V and 9 bases for J; bases not matched to a gene: 9.

The rearrangement uses TRBV30 and TRBJ2-1; 13 bases align to TRBD2. Sequencing input: peripheral blood. This clonotype originated in a man aged 45-60 years with active or convalescent COVID-19. CDR3 bases: TGTGCCTGGACCCTCGGACTAGCGGGAGCGAGTGAGCAGTTCTTC. Protein product: CAWTLGLAGASEQFF.